Below, 7 T cell receptor beta chains from the same sample are listed, as sequenced in a study of blood T cell repertoires in COVID-19. This table comes from immunoSEQ multiplex PCR, and its TCRdb copy is limited to in-frame clones, with some not included. Seen here are about 100,000 clones, roughly 87% observed once, and the top ten hold approximately 7.3%. The sample comprised peripheral blood. The receptor source for this set is a young man in a cohort sampled during active COVID-19.

This chain links TRBV4-2 with TRBJ2-1; weak D call: TRBD1 (6 bases). The V gene's germline CDR1 is LGHNA and CDR2 YNFKEQ. The length of the CDR3 is 14 residues. V lost 0 bases to trimming and J lost 10 bases, with 13 bases between them. The DNA of the CDR3 is TGTGCCAGCAGCCAAGATCAGGGGCAGGGAGAGCAGTTCTTC. Protein: CASSQDQGQGEQFF.

This chain joins TRBV9 and TRBJ2-1, with unresolved D. Germline V lookup: CDR1 SGDLS, CDR2 YYNGEE. The ends were cut back, 0 bases at V and 5 bases at J, with 9 bases in the middle. The length of the CDR3 is 14 residues. Written as DNA, the CDR3 is TGTGCCAGCAGCGTAGGGCGGTGGGACAATGAGCAGTTCTTC. Amino acids: CASSVGRWDNEQFF.

This chain connects TRBV19 to TRBJ1-1; 9 bases map to TRBD1. Germline assignment: CDR1 LNHDA and CDR2 SQIVND (reference sequence). J lost 6 bases, V lost 4 bases, and 12 bases had no gene match. This CDR3 spans 16 amino acids. CDR3: CASSRGPGQGLPEAFF. In DNA, the CDR3 is TGTGCCAGTAGTAGGGGCCCGGGACAGGGTCTCCCTGAAGCTTTCTTT.

The chain couples TRBV12-3 or TRBV12-4 to TRBJ1-1, with D possibly TRBD1 on 6 matching bases. The CDR3 consists of 13 residues. With 5 bases removed from V and 6 bases from J, the gap between germline ends came to 13 bases. CDR3 region: CASSPFRGAEAFF. The CDR3 DNA is TGTGCCAGCAGTCCCTTCAGGGGAGCTGAAGCTTTCTTT.

This sequence joins TRBV28 and TRBJ2-5; 7 bases map to TRBD1. V gave up 7 bases and J gave up 4 bases; unmatched junction bases: 12. CDR3 length equals 15 residues. The germline gives CDR1 MDHEN, CDR2 SYDVKM. CDR3 in amino acids: CASTQDAQGSETQYF. DNA for the CDR3: TGTGCCAGCACCCAAGACGCACAGGGGTCAGAGACCCAGTACTTC.

The chain couples TRBV7-3 to TRBJ2-1, with TRBD2 matching over 14 bases. CDR3 length: 17 residues. The trim removed 2 bases at V and 7 bases at J, leaving 7 bases unmatched. In germline, CDR1 is SGHTA, CDR2 FQGTGA. CDR3 in amino acids: CASSLSGTSGGQNEQFF. CDR3 in DNA: TGTGCCAGCAGCTTATCCGGGACTAGCGGGGGCCAAAATGAGCAGTTCTTC.

The rearrangement joins TRBV7-6 to TRBJ2-7, with TRBD2 matching over 7 bases. J lost 5 bases, V lost 5 bases, and 9 bases had no gene match. The CDR3 consists of 14 residues. Germline lookup yields CDR1 SGHVS and CDR2 FNYEAQ. The CDR3 protein is CASSPAGGVDEQYF. DNA for the CDR3: TGTGCCAGCAGCCCGGCTGGGGGGGTAGACGAGCAGTACTTC.